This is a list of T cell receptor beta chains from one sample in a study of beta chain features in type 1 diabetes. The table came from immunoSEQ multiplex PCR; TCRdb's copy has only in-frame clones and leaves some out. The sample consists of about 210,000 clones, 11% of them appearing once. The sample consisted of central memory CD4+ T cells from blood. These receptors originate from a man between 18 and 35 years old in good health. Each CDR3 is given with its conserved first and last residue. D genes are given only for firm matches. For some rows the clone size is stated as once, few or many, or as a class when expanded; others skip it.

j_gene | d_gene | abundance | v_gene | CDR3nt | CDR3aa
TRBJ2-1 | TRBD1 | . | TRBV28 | TGTGCCAGCAGTTTACGCGGGACAGGCCTCGGAACACAGTTCTTC | CASSLRGTGLGTQFF
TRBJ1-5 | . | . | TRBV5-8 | TGTGCCAGCAGCTTGGCAGGGCAAGACAATCAGCCCCAGCATTTT | CASSLAGQDNQPQHF
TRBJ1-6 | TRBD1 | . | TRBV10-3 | TGTGCCACCAGGGGGACAGAAGGTTATAATTCACCCCTCCACTTT | CATRGTEGYNSPLHF
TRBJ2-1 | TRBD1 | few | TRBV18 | TGTGCCAGCTCAGACCTCCGGGACAGGGGGTACTACAATGAGCAGTTCTTC | CASSDLRDRGYYNEQFF
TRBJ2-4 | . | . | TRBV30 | TGTGCCTGGAGTTTCTCTGTAGCCAAAAACATTCAGTACTTC | CAWSFSVAKNIQYF
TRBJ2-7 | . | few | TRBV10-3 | TGTGCCATCAGTGAGTCTGGGTACGAGCAGTACTTC | CAISESGYEQYF
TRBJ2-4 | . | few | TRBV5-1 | TGCGCCAGCAGCTTGGCTTCGGGGAGCGGAGGCAAAAACATTCAGTACTTC | CASSLASGSGGKNIQYF
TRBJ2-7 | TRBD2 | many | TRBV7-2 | TGTGCCAGCAGCGGACTAGCGGGAGTCTCGGGCGAGCAGTACTTC | CASSGLAGVSGEQYF
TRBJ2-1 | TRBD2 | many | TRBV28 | TGTGCCAGCACCAACCGGACTAGCAGTTTGCTCAGCAATGAGCAGTTCTTC | CASTNRTSSLLSNEQFF
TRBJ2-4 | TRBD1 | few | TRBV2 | TGTGCCAGCAGGAGGGACAGGAGTGTAGCCAAAAACATTCAGTACTTC | CASRRDRSVAKNIQYF
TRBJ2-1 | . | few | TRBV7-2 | TGTGCCAGCAGCTACTTACAGGGCTATGAGCAGTTCTTC | CASSYLQGYEQFF
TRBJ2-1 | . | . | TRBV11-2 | TGTGCCAGCAGCTTATATGGGGGAGCAACTTACAATGAGCAGTTCTTC | CASSLYGGATYNEQFF
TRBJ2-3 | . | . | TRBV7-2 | TGTGCCAGCAGCTTAGGAGGCAGTAGGTTTGATACGCAGTATTTT | CASSLGGSRFDTQYF
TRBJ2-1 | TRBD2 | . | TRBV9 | TGTGCCAGCAGCGCCCCGGGACTAGCGGCTTACAATGAGCAGTTCTTC | CASSAPGLAAYNEQFF
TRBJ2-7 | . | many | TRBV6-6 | TGTGCCAGCAGTTACAGGGGTGGCTACGAGCAGTACTTC | CASSYRGGYEQYF
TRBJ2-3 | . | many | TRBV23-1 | TGCGCCAGCAGTCAAGCTGGTGACGATACGCAGTATTTT | CASSQAGDDTQYF
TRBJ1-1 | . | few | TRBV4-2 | TGTGCCAGCATACCAAGCGCACAGGGAACGAACACTGAAGCTTTCTTT | CASIPSAQGTNTEAFF
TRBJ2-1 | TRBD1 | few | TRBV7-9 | TGTGCCAGCACCTTCGCAGGGGGCGATCCCCTCTTC | CASTFAGGDPLF
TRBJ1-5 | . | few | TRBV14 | TGTGCCAGCAGCCTGCTGATTAATCAGCCCCAGCATTTT | CASSLLINQPQHF
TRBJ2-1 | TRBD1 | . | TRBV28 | TGTGCCAGCAGTGGGAGCGGACAGGGGGTTGATGAGCAGTTCTTC | CASSGSGQGVDEQFF
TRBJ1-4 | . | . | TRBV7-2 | TGTGCCAGCAGCCGAGAGGGCAGGGGAGGGACTAATGAAAAACTGTTTTTT | CASSREGRGGTNEKLFF
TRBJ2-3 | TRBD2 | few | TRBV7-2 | TGTGCCAGCAGCTTAAATAGCGGGAGGGTTCTTGATACGCAGTATTTT | CASSLNSGRVLDTQYF
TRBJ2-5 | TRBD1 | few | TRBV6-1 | TGTGCCAGCAGCCGGACAGGGAAAGAGACCCAGTACTTC | CASSRTGKETQYF
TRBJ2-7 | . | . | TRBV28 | TGTGCCAGCAGTTTTAACGGGTACGAGCAGTACTTC | CASSFNGYEQYF
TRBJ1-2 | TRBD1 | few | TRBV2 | TGTGCCAGCAGTGAAACCCGGGACAGGGGAGCTGGCTACACCTTC | CASSETRDRGAGYTF
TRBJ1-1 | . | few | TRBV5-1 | TGCGCCAGCAGCTGGAGCGGACAGAACACTGAAGCTTTCTTT | CASSWSGQNTEAFF
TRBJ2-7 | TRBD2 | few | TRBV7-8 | TGTGCCAGCAGCTTATCAAGCGGTAGCGGGAGCTCCTACGAGCAGTACTTC | CASSLSSGSGSSYEQYF
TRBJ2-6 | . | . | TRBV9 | TGTGCCAGCAGCGTACAGGGTGCGGGATCTGGGGCCAACGTCCTGACTTTC | CASSVQGAGSGANVLTF
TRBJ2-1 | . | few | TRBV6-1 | TGTGCCATAGCATGGAGCTCCTACAATGAGCAGTTCTTC | CAIAWSSYNEQFF
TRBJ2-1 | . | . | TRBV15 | TGTGCCACCAGCGGAGGGGTTACGCGGGCGGAGCAGTTCTTC | CATSGGVTRAEQFF
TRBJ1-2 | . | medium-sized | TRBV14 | TGTGCCAGCAGCCCAGGGTCGGCCTATGGCTACACCTTC | CASSPGSAYGYTF
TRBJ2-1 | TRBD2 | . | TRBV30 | TGTGCCTGGAGTCCCGGGCTAGCGGACTACAATGAGCAGTTCTTC | CAWSPGLADYNEQFF
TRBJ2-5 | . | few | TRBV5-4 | TGTGCCAGCAGCCATCTCGCGGTCGGAGAGACCCAGTACTTC | CASSHLAVGETQYF
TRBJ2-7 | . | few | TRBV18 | TGTGCCAGCTCACCAAATAGGGCGTCCTACGAGCAGTACTTC | CASSPNRASYEQYF
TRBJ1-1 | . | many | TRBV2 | TGTGCCAGCAGTGGCGGGCTAGGAGCTTTCTTT | CASSGGLGAFF
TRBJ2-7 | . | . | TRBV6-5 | TGTGCCAGCAGTCCGAACCGGGACATCTCCTACGAGCAGTACTTC | CASSPNRDISYEQYF
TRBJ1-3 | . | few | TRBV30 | TGTGCCTGGAGTGTCCATAGCTCTGGAAACACCATATATTTT | CAWSVHSSGNTIYF
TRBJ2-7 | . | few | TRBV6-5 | TGTGCCAGCAGGGACTACCGCTACGAGCAGTACTTC | CASRDYRYEQYF
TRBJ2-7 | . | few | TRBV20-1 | TGCAGTGCTAGAGATTCAGAATCGAAGCACTTC | CSARDSESKHF
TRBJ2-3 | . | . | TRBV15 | TGTGCCACCAGCAGAGATAGAGGACCAGCAGATACGCAGTATTTT | CATSRDRGPADTQYF
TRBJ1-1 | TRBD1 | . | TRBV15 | TGTGCCACCAGCAGATACGAGCGGGACAGTGAAGCTTTCTTT | CATSRYERDSEAFF
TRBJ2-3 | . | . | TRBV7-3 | TGTGCCAGCAGCCCCGGCCCACTCGGGGATACGCAGTATTTT | CASSPGPLGDTQYF